A selection of T cell receptor beta chains follows, all from one sample in a study of control samples from healthy donors and cancer patients. Using immunoSEQ multiplex PCR, the repertoire was profiled, and TCRdb retains in-frame clones only, with some absent. This table holds about 130,000 clones, roughly 92% found once. Material for sequencing was blood. The receptors derive from a man between 18 and 29 years old in good health. CDR3s leave out the opening cysteine and the closing phenylalanine or tryptophan. The order of the fields is J gene, V gene, CDR3 protein.

>TRBJ1-2|TRBV28
ASSLRRQGRGGYT
>TRBJ1-1|TRBV9
ASSFRRDARGGTEAF
>TRBJ2-5|TRBV18
ASSPPSQETQY
>TRBJ2-7|TRBV10-3
AIKKQEGSDEQY
>TRBJ2-3|TRBV30
AWRAPGLAGSYTDTQY
>TRBJ1-2|TRBV5-4
ASSRWDRGKWVGANYGYT
>TRBJ1-2|TRBV10-3
AISERGPIYGYT
>TRBJ2-7|TRBV6-5
ASSRDRGFHEQY
>TRBJ2-3|TRBV5-1
ASSPYLSGGSTDTQY
>TRBJ1-2|TRBV7-9
ASSLGVGRGYT
>TRBJ2-5|TRBV6-6
ASSYSSGVETQY
>TRBJ1-2|TRBV9
ASSARDRGWGYT
>TRBJ1-2|TRBV5-1
ASSPGTVSGYT
>TRBJ2-6|TRBV11-2
ASSHEGAGGANVLT
>TRBJ1-5|TRBV5-4
ASSLGGSDQPQH
>TRBJ2-1|TRBV7-2
ASSLGTGTQF
>TRBJ1-2|TRBV6-5
ASSYGGPYGYT
>TRBJ1-2|TRBV3-1/TRBV3-2
ASSQRDRDYGYT
>TRBJ2-7|TRBV24-1
ATSNGYEQY
>TRBJ1-2|TRBV5-1
ASSPRDRVNYGYT
>TRBJ2-2|TRBV7-9
ASSLAQPTGELF
>TRBJ1-5|TRBV10-3
AIRSQGLGQPQH
>TRBJ2-2|TRBV3-1/TRBV3-2
ASSRPGGGAGVGELF
>TRBJ2-7|TRBV5-1
ASSLRPGDSYEQY
>TRBJ1-2|TRBV6-6
ASSPGTGGRGEYGYT
>TRBJ1-2|TRBV9
ASSDSAGLYGYT
>TRBJ2-1|TRBV7-2
ASRRASGVNNEQF
>TRBJ1-5|TRBV19
ASSIWGFNQPQH
>TRBJ1-5|TRBV30
AFGQGPTFGNQPQH
>TRBJ1-2|TRBV4-2
ASSQDESTGVYGYT
>TRBJ2-5|TRBV19
ARPGHSTQETQY
>TRBJ2-3|TRBV7-2
ASSLGAADTQY
>TRBJ1-4|TRBV19
ASSLTGGYEKLF
>TRBJ1-4|TRBV9
ASSVGWQVNEKLF
>TRBJ1-5|TRBV27
ASREGLSNQPQH
>TRBJ2-3|TRBV4-2
ASSLQRSGDTQY
>TRBJ2-2|TRBV2
ASTSGGAGELF
>TRBJ2-1|TRBV9
ASSKALMNNEQF
>TRBJ2-3|TRBV6-5
ASRSRDLGPDTQY
>TRBJ1-1|TRBV11-2
ASSLYHTEAF
>TRBJ1-4|TRBV27
ASSLWANRGEKLF
>TRBJ2-3|TRBV7-3
ASSPSGASGGTTDTQY
>TRBJ2-1|TRBV9
ASSPSGDSNEQF
>TRBJ2-7|TRBV4-2
ASQTPGLAGEQY
>TRBJ2-6|TRBV7-7
ASSLHPGQISGANVLT
>TRBJ2-4|TRBV3-1/TRBV3-2
ASSQGFREKLAKNIQY
>TRBJ2-5|TRBV12-3/TRBV12-4
ASTSGQSETQY
>TRBJ2-5|TRBV29-1
SVERRVAWGWFGETQY
>TRBJ1-2|TRBV3-1/TRBV3-2
ASTPRGDYGYT
>TRBJ2-6|TRBV9
ASSRYAGAGANVLT
>TRBJ1-2|TRBV5-6
ASRDRNRYGYT
>TRBJ1-1|TRBV5-5
ASSRGQGIEAF
>TRBJ2-3|TRBV5-1
ASSLNRVTDTQY
>TRBJ1-2|TRBV30
AWSVGINYGYT
>TRBJ1-1|TRBV6-1
ASSELPLMNTEAF